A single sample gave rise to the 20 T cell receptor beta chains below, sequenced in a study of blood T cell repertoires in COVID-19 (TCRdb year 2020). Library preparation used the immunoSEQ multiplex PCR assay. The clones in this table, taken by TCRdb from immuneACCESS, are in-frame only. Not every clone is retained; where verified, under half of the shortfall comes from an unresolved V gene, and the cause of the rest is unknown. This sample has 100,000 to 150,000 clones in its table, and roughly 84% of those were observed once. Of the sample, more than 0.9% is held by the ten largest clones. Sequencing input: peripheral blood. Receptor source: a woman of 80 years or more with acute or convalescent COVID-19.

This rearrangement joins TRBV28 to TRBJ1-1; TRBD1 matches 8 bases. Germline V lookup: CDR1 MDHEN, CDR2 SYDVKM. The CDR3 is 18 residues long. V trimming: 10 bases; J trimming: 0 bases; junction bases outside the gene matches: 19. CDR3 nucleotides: TGTGCCATCACACCTACTCAGGGGGCTGGACCGATGAACACTGAAGCTTTCTTT. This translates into CAITPTQGAGPMNTEAFF.

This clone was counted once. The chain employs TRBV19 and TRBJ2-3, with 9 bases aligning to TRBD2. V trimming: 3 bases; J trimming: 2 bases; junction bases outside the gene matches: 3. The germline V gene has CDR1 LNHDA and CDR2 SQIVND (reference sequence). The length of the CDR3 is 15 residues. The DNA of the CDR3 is TGTGCCAGTAGTATTAGCGGGAGTTTCACAGATACGCAGTATTTT. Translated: CASSISGSFTDTQYF.

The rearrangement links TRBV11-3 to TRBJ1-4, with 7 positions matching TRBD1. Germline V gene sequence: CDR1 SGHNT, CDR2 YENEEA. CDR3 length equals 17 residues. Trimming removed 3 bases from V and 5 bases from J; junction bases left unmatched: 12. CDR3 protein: CASSFGSLGTENEKLFF. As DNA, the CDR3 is TGTGCCAGCAGCTTCGGGTCTCTGGGGACAGAGAATGAAAAACTGTTTTTT.

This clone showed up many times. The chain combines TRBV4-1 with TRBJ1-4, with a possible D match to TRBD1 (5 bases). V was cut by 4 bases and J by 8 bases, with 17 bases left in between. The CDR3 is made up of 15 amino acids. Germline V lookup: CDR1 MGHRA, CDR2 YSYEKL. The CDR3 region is CASSLGEGPGEKLFF. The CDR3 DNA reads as TGCGCCAGCAGCCTGGGGGAGGGGCCTGGGGAAAAACTGTTTTTT.

The CDR3 DNA reads TGTGCCAGCAGCCAAGTATTGCGGCAGAAAGAGACCCAGTACTTC. It is translated as CASSQVLRQKETQYF. The chain has TRBV3-1 (or the pseudogene TRBV3-2) and TRBJ2-5; D unresolved. Looked up from germline, CDR1 is LGHDT and CDR2 is YNNKEL (reference sequence). The CDR3 consists of 15 residues. Trimming removed 1 base at V and 3 bases at J, with 12 bases between.

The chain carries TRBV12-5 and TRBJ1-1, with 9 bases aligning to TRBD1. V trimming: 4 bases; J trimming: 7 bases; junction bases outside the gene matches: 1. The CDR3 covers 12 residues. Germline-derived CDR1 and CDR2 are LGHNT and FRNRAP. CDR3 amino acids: CASGWGQGEAFF. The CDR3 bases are TGTGCTAGTGGTTGGGGACAGGGTGAAGCTTTCTTT.

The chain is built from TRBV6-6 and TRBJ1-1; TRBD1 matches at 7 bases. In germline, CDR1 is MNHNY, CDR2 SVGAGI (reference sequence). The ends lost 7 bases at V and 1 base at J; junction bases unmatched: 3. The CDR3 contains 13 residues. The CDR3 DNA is TGTGCCAGCACTAGGACAGGGAACACTGAAGCTTTCTTT. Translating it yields CASTRTGNTEAFF.

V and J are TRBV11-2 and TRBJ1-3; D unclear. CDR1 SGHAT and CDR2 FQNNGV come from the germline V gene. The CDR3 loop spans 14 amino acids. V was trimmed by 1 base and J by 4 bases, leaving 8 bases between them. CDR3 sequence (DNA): TGTGCCAGCAGCTTAGCGGAGCCCGGAAACACCATATATTTT. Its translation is CASSLAEPGNTIYF.

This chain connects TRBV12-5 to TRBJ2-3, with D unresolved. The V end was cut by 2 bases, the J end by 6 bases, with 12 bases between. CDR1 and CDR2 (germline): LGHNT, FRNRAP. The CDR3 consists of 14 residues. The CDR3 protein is CASGLSLSGDTQYF. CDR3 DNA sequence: TGTGCTAGTGGTTTGTCTTTGTCCGGGGATACGCAGTATTTT.

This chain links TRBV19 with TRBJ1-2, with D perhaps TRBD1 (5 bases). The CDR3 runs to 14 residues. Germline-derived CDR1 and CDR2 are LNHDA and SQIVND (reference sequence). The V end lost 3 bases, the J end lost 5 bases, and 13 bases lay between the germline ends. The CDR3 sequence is CASSMETVSYGYTF. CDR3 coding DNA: TGTGCCAGTAGTATGGAGACAGTTTCTTATGGCTACACCTTC.

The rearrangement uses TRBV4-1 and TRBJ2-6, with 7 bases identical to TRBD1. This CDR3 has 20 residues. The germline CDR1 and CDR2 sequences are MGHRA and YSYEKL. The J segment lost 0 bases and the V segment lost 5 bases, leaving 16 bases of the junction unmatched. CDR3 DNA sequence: TGCGCCAGCAGCAGAACCCGGACAGGAAATTCCGCCTCTGGGGCCAACGTCCTGACTTTC. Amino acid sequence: CASSRTRTGNSASGANVLTF.

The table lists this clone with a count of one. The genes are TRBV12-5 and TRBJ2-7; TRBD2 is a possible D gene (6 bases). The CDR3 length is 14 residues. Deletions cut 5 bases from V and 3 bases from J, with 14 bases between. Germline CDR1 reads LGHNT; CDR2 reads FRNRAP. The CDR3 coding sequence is TGTGCTAGTGGTATGAGGGCGGGAAGCTACGAGCAGTACTTC. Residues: CASGMRAGSYEQYF.

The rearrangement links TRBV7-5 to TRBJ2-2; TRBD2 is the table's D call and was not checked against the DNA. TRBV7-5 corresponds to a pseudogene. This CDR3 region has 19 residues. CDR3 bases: TGTGCCAGAAGCTTATGGGCTAGCGGGAGAATCGCGAACACCGGGGAGCTGTTTTTT. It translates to CARSLWASGRIANTGELFF.

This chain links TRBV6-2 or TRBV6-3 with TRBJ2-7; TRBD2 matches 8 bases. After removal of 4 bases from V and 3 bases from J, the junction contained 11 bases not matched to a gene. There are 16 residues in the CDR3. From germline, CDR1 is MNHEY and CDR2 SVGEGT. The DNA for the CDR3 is TGTGCCAGCAGTTTGTCTTTAACGGGAGGGGTCTACGAGCAGTACTTC. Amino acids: CASSLSLTGGVYEQYF.

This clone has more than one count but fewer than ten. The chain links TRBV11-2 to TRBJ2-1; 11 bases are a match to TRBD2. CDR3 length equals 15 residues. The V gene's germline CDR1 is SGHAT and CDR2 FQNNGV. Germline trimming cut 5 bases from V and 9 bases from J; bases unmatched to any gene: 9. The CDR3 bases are TGTGCCAGCAGCACCATAGCGGGGGGGCCCACTGAGCAGTTCTTC. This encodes CASSTIAGGPTEQFF.

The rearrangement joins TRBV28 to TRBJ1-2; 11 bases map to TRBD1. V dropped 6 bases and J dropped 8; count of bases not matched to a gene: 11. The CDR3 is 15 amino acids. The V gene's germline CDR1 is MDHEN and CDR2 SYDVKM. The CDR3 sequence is CASSWTGGFSRGYTF. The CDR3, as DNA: TGTGCCAGCAGCTGGACAGGGGGCTTTTCAAGGGGCTACACCTTC.

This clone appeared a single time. In nucleotides, the CDR3 is TGTGCCAGCAGACGGGGACAGGGTAGTGAAAAACTGTTTTTT. Translated, it gives CASRRGQGSEKLFF. This rearrangement joins TRBV6-5 to TRBJ1-4; 9 positions match TRBD1. V trimming: 6 bases; J trimming: 7 bases; junction bases outside the gene matches: 6. CDR1 MNHEY and CDR2 SVGAGI come from the germline V gene. The CDR3 runs to 14 residues.

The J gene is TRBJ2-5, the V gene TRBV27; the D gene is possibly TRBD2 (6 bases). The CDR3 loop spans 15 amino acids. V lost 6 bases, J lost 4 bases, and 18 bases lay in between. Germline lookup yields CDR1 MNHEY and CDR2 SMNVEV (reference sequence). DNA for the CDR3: TGTGCCAGCAGGACCGGGGTGATCGGGAGAGAGACCCAGTACTTC. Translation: CASRTGVIGRETQYF.

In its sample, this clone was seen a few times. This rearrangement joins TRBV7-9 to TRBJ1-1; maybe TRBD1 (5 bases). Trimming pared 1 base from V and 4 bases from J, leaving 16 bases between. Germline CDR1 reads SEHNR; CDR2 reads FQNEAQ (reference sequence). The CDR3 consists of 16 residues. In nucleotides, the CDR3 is TGTGCCAGCAGCTTAGATATCGGGCAGGGAGGCACTGAAGCTTTCTTT. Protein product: CASSLDIGQGGTEAFF.

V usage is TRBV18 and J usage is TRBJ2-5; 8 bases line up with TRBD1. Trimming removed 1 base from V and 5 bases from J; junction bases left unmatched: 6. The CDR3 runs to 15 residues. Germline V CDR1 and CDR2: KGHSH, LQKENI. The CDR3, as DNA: TGTGCCAGCTCACCACTCCAGGGGGCCGTGGAGACCCAGTACTTC. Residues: CASSPLQGAVETQYF. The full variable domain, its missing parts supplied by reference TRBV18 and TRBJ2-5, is NAGVMQNPRHLVRRRGQEARLRCSPMKGHSHVYWYRQLPEEGLKFMVYLQKENIIDESGMPKERFSAEFPKEGPSILRIQQVVRGDSAAYFCASSPLQGAVETQYFGPGTRLLVL.